This TCR beta chain derives from a study of T cell responses to AZD1222 COVID-19 vaccine (dated by TCRdb to about 2021). In terms of the full investigation: Because spike-specific TCR depth and breadth did not differ between the two schedules, AZD1222 recipients who got a second dose at roughly 4 weeks were pooled with those who got a second dose at roughly 12 weeks. Trial participants were enrolled into age subgroups of 18-55, 56-69 and 70-plus years, which contained about 150, 27 and 61 TCR-sequenced participants, respectively. A total of just over 230 trial participants underwent TCR sequencing, of whom nearly 210 had received two doses of AZD1222 and some 25 had received two doses of the MenACWY control vaccine.

Of note for this clone: Its antigen is not yet known. No clone much larger than this one lies a single base away; base qualities are absent.

The CDR3 regions of human TCRbeta chains were subjected to immunosequencing. The source study handled its data this way. Repertoire TCRs were matched against a reference library of SARS-CoV-2-specific TCRs generated with the MIRA antigen-specificity platform. Breadth was defined as the fraction of unique TCRs that were SARS-CoV-2-associated. Depth was defined as the fraction of total T cells that were SARS-CoV-2-associated. Using the MIRA data, each spike-specific TCR was assigned both to the spike region to which the TCR was reactive and to a CD4 or CD8 class. Log10-transformed breadth and depth values were compared by one-way ANOVA with Sidak's multiple comparisons tests. What TCRdb holds here is the immuneACCESS table cut down to in-frame rearrangements. Part of the clones is not present; checked against another copy, under half of the missing clones reflect an unresolved V gene, and the others are unexplained. V and J calls and clone size are copied from that table; D and trimming were computed from the DNA. In all, the sample holds 150,000 or so clones, and about nine tenths of those were seen once. The leading ten clones occupy 1.8% of the sample.

The label giving this sample's time point can be read as: baseline before first vaccination. Vaccinee samples were obtained from the UK trials COV001 and COV002, which included a single-blind randomized controlled phase 2/3 trial of AZD1222 (ChAdOx1 nCoV-19) in healthy adults. For TCRbeta chain sequencing, PBMC samples were collected from trial participants at day 0 and at day 28 after the second dose. Here is what the overall study found, with its caveats: A significant rise in spike-specific TCR breadth and depth was observed after two AZD1222 doses relative to day 0 and relative to MenACWY recipients. Conclusions about previously exposed vaccinees are limited because only six or seven AZD1222 recipients were SARS-CoV-2 seropositive at baseline. Because no day 14 peak-response samples were available, repertoires were characterized only after the peak T cell response. Participants were mostly white British, with more females than males. The authors suggested clonal diversity may have been underestimated. CD4 TCRs associated with the vaccine covered the entire spike protein, and the dominant responses were in regions 160-218 and 743-854. Reportedly, almost half of the unique spike-specific TCRs recognized epitopes lying outside the regions that are mutated in the B.1.351 and B.1.1.7 variants. The 56-69-year group was small, and its depth increase did not reach significance, likely because of low power.

The CDR1 and CDR2 encoded by the germline V gene are SGHTA and FQGNSA. Trimming takes 1 base from V and 8 bases from J, and the germline ends sit 17 bases apart. The CDR3 has 15 amino acids, counting the end cysteine and phenylalanine. Solely the CDR3 DNA is kept, with 45 bases framed from the first base. The chain couples TRBV7-2 to TRBJ1-2, with an unclear D gene assignment. Sequenced material: peripheral blood, taken on day 0 of AZD1222 vaccination. The TCR sequence derives from an adult in good health. At the DNA level, the sequence is TGTGCCAGCAGCTTAGTGGCAGAGTTATCTATGGGCTACACCTTC. Its protein reads: CASSLVAELSMGYTF. Supplemented by the reference TRBV7-2 and TRBJ1-2 proteins around the CDR3, the complete variable domain is GAGVSQSPSNKVTEKGKDVELRCDPISGHTALYWYRQSLGQGLEFLIYFQGNSAPDKSGLPSDRFSAERTGGSVSTLTIQRTQQEDSAVYLCASSLVAELSMGYTFGSGTRLTVV.